This T cell receptor beta chain was sequenced for a study of molecular identifiers for immune sequencing clone quantification. This clonotype was detected ten times or more. Its specificity is unknown. Study-level points and caveats: Over 98% of effector molecules, yet under 1% of naive-cell molecules, were held by clones above 20 RNA copies. Sizes of clones that are highly expanded could be underestimated (if identical TCR molecules share a barcode).

MiXCR was run by TCRdb on the PCR reads, yielding one entry per CDR3 protein. The data show about 630,000 distinct CDR3 sequences, around 25% seen once. Sequences were obtained from naive CD8+ T cells from blood, with Jurkat cell RNA spiked in. Sample subset: FACS-sorted CD8+CD4-CCR7+CD45RA+ naive T cells. This TCR came from a human donor in good health. Some libraries in this study had Jurkat cell RNA spiked in.

The DNA for the CDR3 is TGCGCCAGCAGCCAAGGACAGAATTCACCCCTCCACTTT. Protein product: CASSQGQNSPLHF. The V gene is TRBV4-3, the J gene TRBJ1-6; a weak D match, TRBD1 (5 bases). The germline CDR1 and CDR2 sequences are LGHNA and YSLEER. CDR3 size: 13 residues. The V and J ends lost 1 base and 7 bases respectively, with 5 bases between them.